The rows below give T cell receptor beta chains drawn from one sample of a study of cytomegalovirus exposure and HLA in healthy donors. Method: immunoSEQ multiplex PCR; TCRdb's copy keeps in-frame clones and lacks some. Of about 220,000 clones in the sample, roughly 83% were seen once. Material: PBMCs. The source of these receptors is a woman aged 25-40 years in good health and CMV-seropositive. Each CDR3 is given with its conserved first and last residue. A D gene is named only where the DNA matches it firmly. Size values are once, few and many counts, or a class for expanded clones, and some rows have none.

TGTGCCAGCACAGCCGGGACATCGAACACTGAAGCTTTCTTT,CASTAGTSNTEAFF,TRBV6-5,TRBJ1-1,-,-,14
TGTGCCTGGACGGGACAGGGTGTCGGCGAGCAGTACTTC,CAWTGQGVGEQYF,TRBV30,TRBJ2-7,TRBD1,once,13
TGCGCCAGCAGCCAAGTGGGCCGGGGGCTGCCGAGCGAGCAGTACTTC,CASSQVGRGLPSEQYF,TRBV4-3,TRBJ2-7,-,-,16
TGTGCCAGCAGCCAATGGGGGACAGAAACCTACGAGCAGTACTTC,CASSQWGTETYEQYF,TRBV7-2,TRBJ2-7,TRBD1,-,15
TGTGCCAGCAAAGAGAGACAGGGGGCCTACAATGAGCAGTTCTTC,CASKERQGAYNEQFF,TRBV6-5,TRBJ2-1,TRBD1,-,15
TGTGCTAGTGGTTTGGCAATAGAATCCGCGGAGCTGTTTTTT,CASGLAIESAELFF,TRBV12-5,TRBJ2-2,-,few,14
TGTGCCAGCAGTTATTCGGGAACCGAGCGGCAGTTCTTC,CASSYSGTERQFF,TRBV27,TRBJ2-1,-,-,13
TGTGCCAGCCGCCGGGACTCCTCCTACGAGCAGTACTTC,CASRRDSSYEQYF,TRBV18,TRBJ2-7,-,-,13
TGCGCCAGCAGCTTGGGTGGGGGAGAGCGCTACACCTTC,CASSLGGGERYTF,TRBV5-1,TRBJ1-2,-,-,13
TGCGCCAGCAGCGTCCAGGGAGGCGGGGAGCTGTTTTTT,CASSVQGGGELFF,TRBV5-1,TRBJ2-2,-,few,13
TGTGCCTGGAGTGTCTCTCCAATGTATGGCTACACCTTC,CAWSVSPMYGYTF,TRBV30,TRBJ1-2,-,-,13
TGTGCCAGTAGTATAATAAGCGGCAGCTCCTACGAGCAGTACTTC,CASSIISGSSYEQYF,TRBV19,TRBJ2-7,-,-,15
TGTGCCAGCAGCGTAGAGCTAGCGGCAACCGGGGAGCTGTTTTTT,CASSVELAATGELFF,TRBV9,TRBJ2-2,TRBD2,-,15
TGCGCCAGCGGAGAAGGGGACAGGAGCCAAGAGACCCAGTACTTC,CASGEGDRSQETQYF,TRBV4-1,TRBJ2-5,TRBD1,-,15
TGCGCCAGCAGCTTGCAACTAGCGGGAACCAATGAGCAGTTCTTC,CASSLQLAGTNEQFF,TRBV5-1,TRBJ2-1,TRBD2,-,15
TGTGCCAGCAGCGTAGATCTGGGGGACACAGATACGCAGTATTTT,CASSVDLGDTDTQYF,TRBV9,TRBJ2-3,-,-,15
TGTGCCAGCAGCTTGACTAGCGGTCTCTCCTACGAGCAGTACTTC,CASSLTSGLSYEQYF,TRBV7-8,TRBJ2-7,TRBD2,-,15
TGTGCCAGCAGAAGAGGACAGGGGGATTACGAGCAGTACTTC,CASRRGQGDYEQYF,TRBV6-5,TRBJ2-7,TRBD1,-,14
TGCGCCAGCAGCTTGGCCGAGGGTCAGCCCCAGCATTTT,CASSLAEGQPQHF,TRBV5-1,TRBJ1-5,-,-,13
TGTGCCAGCAGCTCCGACAGGGCTTCCTACGAGCAGTACTTC,CASSSDRASYEQYF,TRBV7-2,TRBJ2-7,TRBD1,-,14
TGCGCCAGCAGCTTGAAGGGTGAAGAGCAGTACTTC,CASSLKGEEQYF,TRBV5-1,TRBJ2-7,-,once,12
TGTGCCAGCAGTTCCTCTAGTTCCGGGGAGCTGTTTTTT,CASSSSSSGELFF,TRBV2,TRBJ2-2,-,-,13
TGTGCCTGGAGTCCGGGAGGTGAGAATGAGCAGTTCTTC,CAWSPGGENEQFF,TRBV30,TRBJ2-1,TRBD2,once,13
TGTGCCAGCAGACCAGCCGAGCAGTACTTC,CASRPAEQYF,TRBV11-3,TRBJ2-7,-,-,10
TGTGCCAGCAGTGAAGAAGGGGGAGGGGGTCAGCCCCAGCATTTT,CASSEEGGGGQPQHF,TRBV6-1,TRBJ1-5,-,many,15
TGTGCCACCAGCAGAGATAAAAGGATTGTCGCCTACGAGCAGTACTTC,CATSRDKRIVAYEQYF,TRBV15,TRBJ2-7,-,-,16
TGTGCCAGCAGTTCGACAGATATGAACACCGGGGAGCTGTTTTTT,CASSSTDMNTGELFF,TRBV6-5,TRBJ2-2,-,-,15
TGCAGCGCTACAGGGTCGAGCTCCTACGAGCAGTACTTC,CSATGSSSYEQYF,TRBV29-1,TRBJ2-7,-,-,13
TGTGCCAGCAGTCGTATCGTCGGGTACGAGCAGTACTTC,CASSRIVGYEQYF,TRBV27,TRBJ2-7,-,-,13
TGCAGCGCTCATGTCCAACAGGGGGCGATTACCGAGCAGTACTTC,CSAHVQQGAITEQYF,TRBV29-1,TRBJ2-7,TRBD1,-,15
TGTGCCATCGAGACAGGGGGTATTGGCTACACCTTC,CAIETGGIGYTF,TRBV28,TRBJ1-2,TRBD1,-,12
TGTGCCAGCAGTTTAGACAGAGAGAACTATGGCTACACCTTC,CASSLDRENYGYTF,TRBV28,TRBJ1-2,-,-,14
TGTGCCAGCAGTCCCCGGGACAGGGGGCCGGATGGCTACACCTTC,CASSPRDRGPDGYTF,TRBV6-1,TRBJ1-2,TRBD1,-,15
TGTGCCAGCAGTTCTACAGGGATGCCTGGCTACACCTTC,CASSSTGMPGYTF,TRBV28,TRBJ1-2,-,-,13
TGTGCCAGCAGCCTGTCGGGACCCTACGAGCAGTACTTC,CASSLSGPYEQYF,TRBV14,TRBJ2-7,-,-,13
TGTGCCAGCAGCGGGTTCCGGACTAGCGGACAAGAGACCCAGTACTTC,CASSGFRTSGQETQYF,TRBV9,TRBJ2-5,TRBD2,-,16
TGCAGCGTTGGGGGGGTTTTGTCAGCGGCGGGAGCGGCTGTAATCAATGAGCAGTTCTTC,CSVGGVLSAAGAAVINEQFF,TRBV29-1,TRBJ2-1,TRBD2,-,20